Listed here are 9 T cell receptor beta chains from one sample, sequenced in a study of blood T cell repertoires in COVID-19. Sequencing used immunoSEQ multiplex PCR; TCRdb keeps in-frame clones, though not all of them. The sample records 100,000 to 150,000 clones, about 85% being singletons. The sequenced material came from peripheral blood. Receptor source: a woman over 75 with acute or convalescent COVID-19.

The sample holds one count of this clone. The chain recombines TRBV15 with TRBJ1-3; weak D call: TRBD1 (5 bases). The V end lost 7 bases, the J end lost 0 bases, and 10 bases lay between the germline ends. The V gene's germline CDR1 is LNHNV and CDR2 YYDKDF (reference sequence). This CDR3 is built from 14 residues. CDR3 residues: CATTTASSGNTIYF. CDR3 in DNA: TGTGCCACCACGACAGCAAGCTCTGGAAACACCATATATTTT.

The chain's CDR3 is CASSLQRNTEAFF. The DNA for the CDR3 is TGTGCCAGCAGTTTACAGAGGAACACTGAAGCTTTCTTT. The genes are TRBV6-4 and TRBJ1-1, with no clear D. Germline lookup yields CDR1 MRHNA and CDR2 SNTAGT. The V and J ends lost 5 bases and 1 base respectively, with 8 bases between them. CDR3 length: 13 residues.

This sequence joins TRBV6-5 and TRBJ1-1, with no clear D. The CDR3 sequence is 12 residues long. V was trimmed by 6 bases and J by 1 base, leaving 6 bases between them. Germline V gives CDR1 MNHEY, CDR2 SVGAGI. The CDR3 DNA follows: TGTGCCAGCAGGGCCAGGAACACTGAAGCTTTCTTT. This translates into CASRARNTEAFF.

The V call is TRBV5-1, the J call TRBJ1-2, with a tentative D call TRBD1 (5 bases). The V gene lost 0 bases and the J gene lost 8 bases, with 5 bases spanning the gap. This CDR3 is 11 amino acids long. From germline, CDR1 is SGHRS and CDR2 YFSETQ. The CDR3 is CASSLEGGYTF. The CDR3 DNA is TGCGCCAGCAGCTTGGAGGGGGGCTACACCTTC.

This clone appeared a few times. This CDR3 is CASSRGGFSYEQYF. CDR3 coding DNA: TGTGCCAGCAGCCGCGGAGGGTTTTCCTACGAGCAGTACTTC. The rearrangement links TRBV6-2 or TRBV6-3 to TRBJ2-7, with a tentative D call TRBD2 (6 bases). V lost 6 bases, J lost 1 base, and 13 bases lay in between. CDR1 is MNHEY, CDR2 SVGEGT, per germline. The CDR3 covers 14 residues.

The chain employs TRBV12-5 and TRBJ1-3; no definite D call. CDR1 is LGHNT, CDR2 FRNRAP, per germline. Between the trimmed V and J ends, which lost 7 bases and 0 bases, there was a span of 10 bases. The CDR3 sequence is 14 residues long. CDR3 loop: CASASDTSGNTIYF. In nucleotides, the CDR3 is TGTGCTAGTGCCTCTGACACCTCTGGAAACACCATATATTTT. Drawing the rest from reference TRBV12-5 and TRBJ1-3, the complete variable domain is DARVTQTPRHKVTEMGQEVTMRCQPILGHNTVFWYRQTMMQGLELLAYFRNRAPLDDSGMPKDRFSAEMPDATLATLKIQPSEPRDSAVYFCASASDTSGNTIYFGEGSWLTVV.

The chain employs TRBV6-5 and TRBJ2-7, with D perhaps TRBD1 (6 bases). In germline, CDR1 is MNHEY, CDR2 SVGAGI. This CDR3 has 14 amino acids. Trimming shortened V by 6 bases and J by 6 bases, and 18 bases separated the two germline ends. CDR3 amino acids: CASSRQATLGEQYF. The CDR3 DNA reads TGTGCCAGCAGCAGACAGGCCACCCTCGGCGAGCAGTACTTC.

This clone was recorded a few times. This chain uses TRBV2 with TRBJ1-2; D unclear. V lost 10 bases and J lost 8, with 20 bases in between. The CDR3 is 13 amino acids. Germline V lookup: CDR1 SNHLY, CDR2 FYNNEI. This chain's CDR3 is CAIPTHRLSGYTF. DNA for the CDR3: TGTGCCATTCCGACTCACCGTTTGTCAGGCTACACCTTC.

CDR3 nucleotide sequence: TGTGCCAGCAGTTTATGGGCAGGGAATCAGCCCCAGCATTTT. Protein sequence: CASSLWAGNQPQHF. The rearrangement joins TRBV27 to TRBJ1-5, with a tentative D call TRBD1 (5 bases). Germline lookup yields CDR1 MNHEY and CDR2 SMNVEV (reference sequence). The CDR3 runs to 14 residues. Trimming left V 1 base short and J 4 bases short, with 8 bases between.